This T cell receptor beta chain came from a study of beta chain features in type 1 diabetes. About the research overall: The number of sorted cells examined across all samples was some 99 million.

Isolated RNA was reverse transcribed in full, so expressed TCRB transcripts were sequenced. Here immunoSEQ multiplex PCR was the method, and the copy in TCRdb shows in-frame clones only, minus some. Of hundreds of thousands of clones in the sample, approximately 12% are singletons; the top ten hold 0.015% to 0.02%. Study-wide results and limits: When VDJ junctions were examined, type 1 diabetes patients showed fewer insertions and more deletions. TCRB CDR3s from Type 1 diabetes patients were moderately but significantly shorter in all four CD4+ subsets. Across patients, naive, central memory and Treg TCRB repertoires exhibited apparently greater similarity than was observed across healthy donors.

Concerning this clone itself: Antigen specificity is unknown.

Germline CDR1 reads SEHNR; CDR2 reads FQNEAQ (reference sequence). V was pared by 6 bases and J by 5 bases, with 4 bases between. The CDR3 runs 10 residues. The receptor was derived from a man between 18 and 29 years old in good health. The sample taken for sequencing was naive CD4+ T cells from blood. The chain joins TRBV7-9 to TRBJ1-1; D unresolved. The CDR3 DNA sequence: TGTGCCAGCAGTCAGACTGAAGCTTTCTTT. It translates to CASSQTEAFF.